This passage covers 5 T cell receptor beta chains from one sample sequenced in a study of blood T cell repertoires in COVID-19. Profiled with immunoSEQ multiplex PCR; TCRdb holds only in-frame clones, not every one. The data contain under 250,000 clones, 70% to 85% of them singletons. Sequencing input: PBMCs or T cells enriched from blood (not recorded which). The receptors shown here come from a woman aged 55-75 years who had recovered from COVID-19.

This clone was seen only a few times. The CDR3 sequence: CASSPEGMGGELFF. CDR3 coding DNA: TGTGCCAGCAGCCCGGAGGGGATGGGCGGGGAGCTGTTTTTT. The rearrangement uses TRBV3-1 (or the pseudogene TRBV3-2) and TRBJ2-2; tentatively, D is TRBD2 (6 bases). The CDR3 length is 14 residues. Per the germline V gene, CDR1 is LGHDT and CDR2 is YNNKEL (reference sequence). Trimming stripped 4 bases from V and 7 bases from J, with 13 bases between.

The chain joins TRBV4-3 to TRBJ1-5, with D unclear. The V gene's germline CDR1 is LGHNA and CDR2 YSLEER. V was shortened by 0 bases and J by 5 bases, with 11 bases between the two germline ends. The CDR3 is 15 amino acids. The CDR3 region is CASSQDVVADQPQHF. CDR3 DNA sequence: TGCGCCAGCAGCCAAGATGTAGTCGCCGATCAGCCCCAGCATTTT.

J is TRBJ2-7 and V is TRBV7-9; no clear D. The CDR3 has 12 residues. The germline gives CDR1 SEHNR, CDR2 FQNEAQ (reference sequence). Trimming removed 6 bases from V and 4 bases from J, with 10 bases in between. This CDR3 is CASSPTPYEQYF. For the CDR3, the DNA is TGTGCCAGCAGTCCAACACCGTACGAGCAGTACTTC.

This clone was seen once. This sequence joins TRBV11-1 and TRBJ2-2; no firm D call. This CDR3 contains 15 residues. CDR1 and CDR2 (germline): SGHAT, FQDESV (reference sequence). V lost 3 bases and J lost 2, with 10 bases in between. In DNA form, the CDR3 reads TGTGCCAGCAGCTTCGGGTCTAGAAACACCGGGGAGCTGTTTTTT. Its translation: CASSFGSRNTGELFF.

The chain employs TRBV5-6 and TRBJ2-3; D may be TRBD2 (6 bases). CDR3 length: 17 amino acids. Germline V gene sequence: CDR1 SGHDT, CDR2 YYEEEE. Trimming pared 2 bases from V and 2 bases from J, leaving 18 bases between. The CDR3 DNA follows: TGTGCCAGCAGCTTTTGGGCCGCGGGAAGACCCACAGATACGCAGTATTTT. Translating gives CASSFWAAGRPTDTQYF. The full variable domain, in which reference TRBV5-6 and TRBJ2-3 provide the parts outside the CDR3, is DAGVTQSPTHLIKTRGQQVTLRCSPKSGHDTVSWYQQALGQGPQFIFQYYEEEERQRGNFPDRFSGHQFPNYSSELNVNALLLGDSALYLCASSFWAAGRPTDTQYFGPGTRLTVL.